These 22 T cell receptor beta chains were all obtained from the same sample, sequenced in a study of OX40 agonist ivuxolimab in advanced cancers. Libraries were prepared by immunoSEQ multiplex PCR; TCRdb keeps only in-frame clonotypes and omits some of them. The sample includes some 60,000 clones, 85% to 95% of them seen just once. Sample: CD4+ or CD8+ T cells sorted from blood, taken in a trial of the OX40 agonist ivuxolimab. The receptors originated from an adult with an advanced solid tumor such as melanoma, head and neck, liver or kidney cancer.

This clone was observed a few times. The J gene is TRBJ2-1, the V gene TRBV10-2, with 9 nucleotides matching TRBD2. CDR1 and CDR2 (germline): WSHSY, SAAADI. Germline trimming cut 0 bases from V and 6 bases from J; bases unmatched to any gene: 15. This CDR3 region has 19 residues. The CDR3, as DNA: TGCGCCAGCAGTGAGTCGTTGGGCGGGAGGGCCATCTGGCCCAATGAGCAGTTCTTC. It specifies CASSESLGGRAIWPNEQFF.

The CDR3 here is CASSPGLSSYEQYF. The DNA of the CDR3 is TGTGCCAGCAGCCCAGGCCTGAGCTCCTACGAGCAGTACTTC. The rearrangement joins TRBV6-1 to TRBJ2-7; D unresolved. Germline assignment: CDR1 MNHNS and CDR2 SASEGT. The V end was cut by 6 bases, the J end by 0 bases, with 12 bases between. This CDR3 contains 14 residues.

The chain has TRBV7-6 and TRBJ2-1; TRBD1 matches 11 bases. Germline values: CDR1 SGHVS, CDR2 FNYEAQ. Germline trimming cut 2 bases from V and 7 bases from J; bases unmatched to any gene: 4. The CDR3 has 15 amino acids. The CDR3 region has the DNA TGTGCCAGCAGCTTACGGACAGGGGGCTGGAATGAGCAGTTCTTC. Protein: CASSLRTGGWNEQFF. The full variable domain, with the rest looked up from reference TRBV7-6 and TRBJ2-1, is GAGVSQSPRYKVTKRGQDVALRCDPISGHVSLYWYRQALGQGPEFLTYFNYEAQQDKSGLPNDRFSAERPEGSISTLTIQRTEQRDSAMYRCASSLRTGGWNEQFFGPGTRLTVL.

The chain links TRBV9 to TRBJ2-7, with D possibly matching TRBD2 (6 bases). Germline CDR1 reads SGDLS; CDR2 reads YYNGEE. The CDR3 runs to 16 residues. The V and J ends lost 4 bases and 0 bases respectively, with 17 bases between them. The DNA of the CDR3 is TGTGCCAGCAGCCCAAATAGCGGTCAGAGCTCCTACGAGCAGTACTTC. It is translated as CASSPNSGQSSYEQYF.

This chain joins TRBV13 and TRBJ2-1, with 7 bases matching TRBD2. V lost 5 bases, J lost 12 bases, and 19 bases stayed unmatched. CDR3 length: 16 residues. Germline lookup yields CDR1 PRHDT and CDR2 FYEKMQ (reference sequence). The CDR3 is CASSIQRGLKVFVQFF. CDR3 bases: TGTGCCAGCAGCATCCAGCGGGGTCTGAAAGTGTTTGTGCAGTTCTTC.

The gene calls are TRBV10-1 and TRBJ2-3; 16 bases are a match to TRBD2. CDR1 and CDR2 (germline): WNHNN, SYGVQD (reference sequence). Trimming took 6 bases from V and 0 from J; bases not matched to a gene: 9. The CDR3 spans 19 residues. CDR3 sequence reads: CASSDRGLAGGRSTDTQYF. Here the CDR3 DNA reads TGCGCCAGCAGCGACAGGGGACTAGCGGGAGGGAGGAGCACAGATACGCAGTATTTT.

V and J are TRBV27 and TRBJ1-2; no definite D call. V lost 5 bases and J lost 2, with 12 bases in between. The CDR3 runs 14 residues. Germline loops: CDR1 MNHEY, CDR2 SMNVEV (reference sequence). CDR3 sequence: CASSPRGQNYGYTF. In DNA, the CDR3 is TGTGCCAGCAGTCCCCGAGGGCAGAACTATGGCTACACCTTC.

The chain links TRBV9 to TRBJ2-2; D possibly corresponds to TRBD2 (5 bases). The CDR3 is 15 residues long. V was trimmed by 3 bases and J by 4 bases, leaving 13 bases between them. The germline V gene encodes CDR1 SGDLS and CDR2 YYNGEE. DNA of the CDR3: TGTGCCAGCAGCGGTAGCTGGAGGCTCACCGGGGAGCTGTTTTTT. It is translated as CASSGSWRLTGELFF. The complete variable domain, with remaining parts taken from reference TRBV9 and TRBJ2-2, reads DSGVTQTPKHLITATGQRVTLRCSPRSGDLSVYWYQQSLDQGLQFLIQYYNGEERAKGNILERFSAQQFPDLHSELNLSSLELGDSALYFCASSGSWRLTGELFFGEGSRLTVL.

This clone is a singleton in its sample. The conserved closing phenylalanine or tryptophan is absent in this CDR3, likely reflecting a read error. It is unclear where the CDR3 begins or ends on the DNA, so no DNA is shown, and the CDR3 is as TCRdb lists it. The chain couples TRBV30 to TRBJ1-1. Germline V gene sequence: CDR1 GTSNPN, CDR2 SVGIG (reference sequence). The CDR3 has 10 amino acids, counting both end residues. CDR3 amino acids: CAWSRGLLKV.

The chain combines TRBV5-5 with TRBJ2-5, with D perhaps assigned TRBD1 or TRBD2 (5 bases each). Germline V gives CDR1 SGHKS, CDR2 YYEKEE (reference sequence). V lost 6 bases, J lost 5 bases, and 20 bases lay in between. The CDR3 runs to 15 residues. The chain's CDR3 is CASTPDRMRGETQYF. In nucleotides, the CDR3 is TGTGCCAGCACCCCGGATAGGATGAGGGGTGAGACCCAGTACTTC.

The V and J genes are TRBV7-3 and TRBJ2-4; D ambiguous. In germline, CDR1 is SGHTA, CDR2 FQGTGA. The CDR3 covers 10 residues. The V gene lost 5 bases and the J gene lost 12 bases, with 8 bases spanning the gap. CDR3 region: CASSGEDQYF. The DNA for the CDR3 is TGTGCCAGCAGCGGGGAAGATCAGTACTTC. Full variable domain (outside the CDR3, taken from reference TRBV7-3 and TRBJ2-4): GAGVSQTPSNKVTEKGKYVELRCDPISGHTALYWYRQSLGQGPEFLIYFQGTGAADDSGLPNDRFFAVRPEGSVSTLKIQRTERGDSAVYLCASSGEDQYFGAGTRLSVL.

This sequence joins TRBV19 and TRBJ2-3; no clear D gene. From germline, CDR1 is LNHDA and CDR2 SQIVND (reference sequence). V was shortened by 2 bases and J by 0 bases, with 9 bases between the two germline ends. This CDR3 is built from 15 residues. CDR3 in amino acids: CASSIIQDSTDTQYF. DNA of the CDR3: TGTGCCAGTAGTATAATCCAGGACAGCACAGATACGCAGTATTTT.

J is TRBJ2-2 and V is TRBV6-5; 10 bases fit TRBD2. The germline V gene has CDR1 MNHEY and CDR2 SVGAGI. The V and J ends lost 7 bases and 3 bases, in that order; junction bases with no gene match: 2. The CDR3 has 14 amino acids. CDR3: CASKLAGYTGELFF. Written as DNA, the CDR3 is TGTGCCAGCAAACTAGCGGGATACACCGGGGAGCTGTTTTTT.

This chain joins TRBV7-2 and TRBJ2-7; D unclear. CDR1 is SGHTA and CDR2 is FQGNSA in the germline V gene. The CDR3 runs to 13 residues. The V end was cut by 6 bases, the J end by 4 bases, with 13 bases between. The CDR3 region has the DNA TGTGCCAGCAGATTTAACCAGGAGTACGAGCAGTACTTC. This sequence encodes CASRFNQEYEQYF.

The V and J genes are TRBV28 and TRBJ2-5; 11 nucleotides align to TRBD2. CDR1 and CDR2 from the germline V gene are MDHEN and SYDVKM. V trimming: 3 bases; J trimming: 4 bases; junction bases outside the gene matches: 7. The CDR3 length is 16 residues. For the CDR3, the DNA is TGTGCCAGCAGTTTCAAAACTAGCGGGAGTGGAGAGACCCAGTACTTC. It specifies CASSFKTSGSGETQYF.

The CDR3 DNA reads as TGTGCCAGCAGCTCAGACAGGGTTTTGGACGAGCAGTACTTC. This codes for CASSSDRVLDEQYF. This chain uses TRBV28 with TRBJ2-7; TRBD1 matches 7 bases. The germline V gene encodes CDR1 MDHEN and CDR2 SYDVKM. CDR3 length equals 14 residues. With V trimmed by 6 bases and J by 5 bases, 10 bases remained unmatched.

The rearrangement uses TRBV4-3 and TRBJ2-7; 9 nucleotides match TRBD1. The ends lost 0 bases at V and 5 bases at J; junction bases unmatched: 11. CDR1 and CDR2 (germline): LGHNA, YSLEER. The CDR3 has 17 amino acids. CDR3 region: CASSQDPPTGGHHEQYF. As DNA, the CDR3 is TGCGCCAGCAGCCAAGATCCCCCCACAGGGGGCCATCACGAGCAGTACTTC.

The rearrangement joins TRBV4-2 to TRBJ2-4, with D perhaps assigned TRBD1 or TRBD2 (5 bases each). Germline-derived CDR1 and CDR2 are LGHNA and YNFKEQ. With 0 bases removed from V and 7 bases from J, the gap between germline ends came to 22 bases. CDR3 size: 18 residues. The CDR3 is CASSQDGRRRDDGNIQYF. The DNA for the CDR3 is TGTGCCAGCAGCCAAGATGGTCGTCGACGGGACGATGGTAACATTCAGTACTTC.

The genes are TRBV4-2 and TRBJ1-1, with a weak D call TRBD1 (5 bases). The CDR3 length is 14 residues. Trimming shortened V by 1 base and J by 0 bases, and 6 bases separated the two germline ends. Germline CDR1 is LGHNA and CDR2 is YNFKEQ. The CDR3 coding sequence is TGTGCCAGCAGCCAAGGACAGATGAACACTGAAGCTTTCTTT. Translating gives CASSQGQMNTEAFF.

The rearrangement links TRBV27 to TRBJ2-5; a weak D match, TRBD1 (6 bases). Trimming shortened V by 5 bases and J by 4 bases, and 14 bases separated the two germline ends. The CDR3 is 14 residues long. Germline V gene sequence: CDR1 MNHEY, CDR2 SMNVEV (reference sequence). The DNA of the CDR3 is TGTGCCAGCAGTCCCGTCACAGGGTTAGAGACCCAGTACTTC. It codes for CASSPVTGLETQYF.

A note on this clone: The same CDR3 can be traced to other DNA sequences in this sample. The J gene is TRBJ2-7, the V gene TRBV7-2; the match to TRBD2 covers 7 bases. Germline V lookup: CDR1 SGHTA, CDR2 FQGNSA. CDR3 length equals 13 residues. V was clipped by 5 bases and J by 4 bases; unmatched bases: 5. The CDR3 spells CASSLGLGYEQYF. The DNA for the CDR3 is TGTGCCAGCAGCCTAGGACTAGGTTACGAGCAGTACTTC.

The chain employs TRBV7-9 and TRBJ2-7; 7 bases map to TRBD1. Germline V CDR1 and CDR2: SEHNR, FQNEAQ (reference sequence). The CDR3 contains 15 residues. Trimming cost V 2 bases and J 3 bases; bases outside gene matches: 7. DNA of the CDR3: TGTGCCAGCAGCTTAACGCGACAGGGAATCTACGAGCAGTACTTC. This translates into CASSLTRQGIYEQYF.